This T cell receptor (beta chain) was observed in a study of CD8+ T cells in alopecia areata. Findings and caveats of the study: Among the top 100, expanded CD8+ clones were significantly decreased by tofacitinib, as was scalp clonality.

The CDR3 has 14 amino acids. Trimming cost V 8 bases and J 1 base, with 14 bases left between them. Germline values: CDR1 SNHLY, CDR2 FYNNEI. Treatment reported: oral pan-JAK inhibitor, 5-10 mg twice daily. From alopecia areata patients, lesional scalp punch biopsies and peripheral blood were collected. On this clone itself: The antigen is not known.

RNA was extracted and reverse transcribed into cDNA as the sequencing template. Sequencing used immunoSEQ multiplex PCR; TCRdb keeps in-frame clones, though not all of them. Among 170,000 or so clones listed, under 60% were seen once. The sequencing used CD8+ T cells sorted from blood, collected at week 24, from a patient treated with tofacitinib. This chain uses TRBV2 with TRBJ2-5; tentatively, D is TRBD1 (6 bases). The source is a human donor with alopecia areata. The CDR3 bases are TGTGCCAGCCGCCTGGACAGTCTCCAAGAGACCCAGTACTTC. This gives the protein CASRLDSLQETQYF.